The 13 T cell receptor beta chains below were found in one sample sequenced in a study of T cell responses to AZD1222 COVID-19 vaccine. The method was immunoSEQ multiplex PCR; TCRdb's version includes in-frame clones alone and lacks a portion of them. The sample carries roughly 80,000 clones, more than 75% recorded once. Sequencing used peripheral blood, obtained on day 0 of MenACWY control vaccination. Source of these receptors: an adult in good health.

This chain joins TRBV7-2 and TRBJ1-2, with D possibly being TRBD1 (5 bases). The CDR3 runs 14 residues. The germline CDR1 and CDR2 sequences are SGHTA and FQGNSA. Trimming took off 5 bases at V and 8 bases at J, with 18 bases between the two ends. The CDR3 DNA is TGTGCCAGCAGCACGCGCCCAGGGAGGGCGGGCTACACCTTC. Its protein product is CASSTRPGRAGYTF. Full variable domain (missing parts from reference TRBV7-2 and TRBJ1-2): GAGVSQSPSNKVTEKGKDVELRCDPISGHTALYWYRQSLGQGLEFLIYFQGNSAPDKSGLPSDRFSAERTGGSVSTLTIQRTQQEDSAVYLCASSTRPGRAGYTFGSGTRLTVV.

The CDR3 nucleotides are TGTGCCAGCAGCGAAACAGCAACTAATGAAAAACTGTTTTTT. Its translation: CASSETATNEKLFF. The chain uses TRBV3-1 (or the pseudogene TRBV3-2) and TRBJ1-4; D gene ambiguous. Trimming left V 5 bases short and J 0 bases short, with 7 bases between. The germline gives CDR1 LGHDT, CDR2 YNNKEL (reference sequence). CDR3 length: 14 amino acids.

The rearrangement links TRBV29-1 to TRBJ2-7, with 8 bases matching TRBD2. The V gene's germline CDR1 is SQVTM and CDR2 ANQGSEA. V dropped 4 bases and J dropped 3; count of bases not matched to a gene: 2. CDR3 size: 12 residues. The CDR3 loop is CSVGTSSYEQYF. The CDR3 DNA is TGCAGCGTTGGGACTAGCAGCTACGAGCAGTACTTC.

The chain employs TRBV12-3 or TRBV12-4 and TRBJ2-5; D tentatively reads TRBD1 or TRBD2 (5 bases each). V was clipped by 4 bases and J by 2 bases, with 8 bases between them. The CDR3 totals 13 residues. The CDR3 sequence is CASSSGPQETQYF. The CDR3 nucleotides are TGTGCCAGCAGTTCGGGACCACAAGAGACCCAGTACTTC.

This clone was observed a few times. V and J are TRBV24-1 and TRBJ2-3, with D uncertain. Looked up from germline, CDR1 is KGHDR and CDR2 is SFDVKD. The CDR3 runs to 14 residues. V shed 7 bases and J shed 1 base, with 11 bases lying between them. The CDR3 sequence: CATRSGVRTDTQYF. The CDR3 coding sequence is TGTGCCACCAGGAGTGGGGTACGCACAGATACGCAGTATTTT.

The chain uses TRBV30 and TRBJ1-4, with 9 positions matching TRBD1. CDR3 length: 17 residues. From germline, CDR1 is GTSNPN and CDR2 SVGIG (reference sequence). V shed 4 bases, J shed 7 bases, and the junction held 16 bases outside the gene matches. This CDR3 is CAWTPTGDRAPGEKLFF. The CDR3 DNA follows: TGTGCCTGGACCCCAACGGGGGACAGGGCACCCGGTGAAAAACTGTTTTTT.

The J gene is TRBJ1-1, the V gene TRBV5-6, with a weak D call TRBD1 (5 bases). Germline V gene lookup returns CDR1 SGHDT and CDR2 YYEEEE. The CDR3 extends over 15 amino acids. V gave up 4 bases and J gave up 5 bases, with 18 bases separating them. CDR3 region: CASSLAGWSGTEAFF. The CDR3 nucleotides read TGTGCCAGCAGCCTGGCAGGGTGGTCGGGGACTGAAGCTTTCTTT. Based on the CDR3 plus reference TRBV5-6 and TRBJ1-1, the full variable domain is DAGVTQSPTHLIKTRGQQVTLRCSPKSGHDTVSWYQQALGQGPQFIFQYYEEEERQRGNFPDRFSGHQFPNYSSELNVNALLLGDSALYLCASSLAGWSGTEAFFGQGTRLTVV.

The chain has TRBV20-1 and TRBJ1-5; D gene uncertain. CDR3 size: 11 residues. V lost 2 bases to trimming and J lost 8 bases, with 7 bases between them. CDR1 is DFQATT, CDR2 SNEGSKA, per germline (reference sequence). The CDR3: CSARIGEPQHF. The CDR3 coding sequence is TGCAGTGCTAGAATTGGTGAGCCCCAGCATTTT.

V gene TRBV6-5 combines with J gene TRBJ2-7; D tentatively reads TRBD1 or TRBD2 (6 bases each). This CDR3 has 15 amino acids. Trimming pared 0 bases from V and 5 bases from J, leaving 14 bases between. CDR1 and CDR2 from the germline V gene are MNHEY and SVGAGI. CDR3 sequence: CASSYSNRGRDEQYF. In nucleotides, the CDR3 is TGTGCCAGCAGTTACTCGAACCGGGGGCGCGACGAGCAGTACTTC.

The genes are TRBV29-1 and TRBJ2-1; D is undetermined. CDR1 SQVTM and CDR2 ANQGSEA come from the germline V gene. This CDR3 spans 14 amino acids. Deletions cut 2 bases from V and 0 bases from J, with 8 bases between. CDR3 sequence reads: CSVESQSSYNEQFF. The CDR3 coding sequence is TGCAGCGTTGAATCTCAAAGCTCCTACAATGAGCAGTTCTTC.

The chain uses TRBV5-5 and TRBJ1-2; D is unclear. CDR3 length equals 13 residues. Germline V gene data show CDR1 as SGHKS and CDR2 as YYEKEE (reference sequence). V lost 4 bases and J 4 bases, leaving 11 bases between the germline ends. CDR3 amino acids: CASSAERSYGYTF. The CDR3 DNA is TGTGCCAGCAGCGCCGAGAGGAGCTATGGCTACACCTTC.

The chain combines TRBV28 with TRBJ1-2, with D unresolved. The CDR3 loop spans 15 amino acids. Germline CDR1 MDHEN, CDR2 SYDVKM. Trimming shortened V by 3 bases and J by 4 bases, and 15 bases separated the two germline ends. The DNA of the CDR3 is TGTGCCAGCAGTTTTAACCAGGTTCTTGCCTATGGCTACACCTTC. This codes for CASSFNQVLAYGYTF.

The rearrangement links TRBV20-1 to TRBJ2-1, with 8 positions matching TRBD2. The CDR3 covers 14 residues. Unmatched junction bases numbered 6, after V lost 3 bases and J lost 5 bases. Germline CDR1 DFQATT, CDR2 SNEGSKA (reference sequence). The CDR3 reads CSASSYGRDNEQFF. CDR3 in DNA: TGCAGTGCTAGTAGCTACGGGAGGGACAATGAGCAGTTCTTC.